This T cell receptor (beta chain) comes out of a study of T cell changes during pregnancy in multiple sclerosis. Produced via immunoSEQ multiplex PCR; TCRdb's table is partial and in-frame only. Here the sample spans tens of thousands of clones, roughly 90% being singletons. V shed 6 bases, J shed 2 bases, and the junction held 7 bases outside the gene matches. This CDR3 is 15 amino acids long. Germline loops: CDR1 MDHEN, CDR2 SYDVKM. The sequencing here drew on CD4+ T cells from peripheral blood mononuclear cells, taken after pregnancy. The clonotype comes from a female donor in good health, enrolled as a control in a pregnancy study. The chain recombines TRBV28 with TRBJ2-3; TRBD1 aligns across 8 bases. The CDR3 loop reads CASRPGGGDTDTQYF. CDR3 sequence (DNA): TGTGCCAGCAGGCCAGGGGGCGGGGACACAGATACGCAGTATTTT. Supplemented by reference TRBV28 and TRBJ2-3, the full variable domain reads DVKVTQSSRYLVKRTGEKVFLECVQDMDHENMFWYRQDPGLGLRLIYFSYDVKMKEKGDIPEGYSVSREKKERFSLILESASTNQTSMYLCASRPGGGDTDTQYFGPGTRLTVL.